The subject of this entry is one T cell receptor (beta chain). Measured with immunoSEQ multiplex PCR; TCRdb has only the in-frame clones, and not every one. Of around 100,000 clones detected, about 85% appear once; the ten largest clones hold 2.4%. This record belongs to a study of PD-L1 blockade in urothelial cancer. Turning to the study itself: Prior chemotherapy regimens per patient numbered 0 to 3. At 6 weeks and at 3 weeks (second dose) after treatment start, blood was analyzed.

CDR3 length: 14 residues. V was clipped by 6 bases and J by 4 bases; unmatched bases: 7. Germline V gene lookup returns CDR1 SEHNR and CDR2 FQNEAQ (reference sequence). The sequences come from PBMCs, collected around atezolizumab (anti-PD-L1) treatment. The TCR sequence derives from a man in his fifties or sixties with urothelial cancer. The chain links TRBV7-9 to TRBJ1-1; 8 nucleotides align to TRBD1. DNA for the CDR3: TGTGCCAGCAGTGAACAGGGGGTGGGCACTGAAGCTTTCTTT. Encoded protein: CASSEQGVGTEAFF.